The clone carrying this T cell receptor (beta chain) was detected many times. Antigen specificity is unknown. This CDR3 is built from 14 residues. The V end was cut by 0 bases, the J end by 9 bases, with 12 bases between. Germline values: CDR1 MNHEY, CDR2 SVGEGT. The data belong to a study of CD8+CD57+ T cells in acquired aplastic anemia. As for the study in general: Among healthy donors, CD4+ cells averaged around 10 million reads. Study findings and constraints: Overlapping CD8+ CDR3 repertoires of patients and controls contained about 27 shared sequences.

The study profiled TCR beta VDJ and CDR3 using genomic DNA as template. TCRdb reprocessed the reads via MiXCR and lists one record per CDR3 protein. Among about 190,000 distinct CDR3 sequences listed, approximately 52% were seen once. The source material was sorted CD4+, CD8+, or CD8+CD57+ T cells (not recorded which) from PBMCs. The chain carries TRBV6-2 or TRBV6-3 and TRBJ1-5, with no clear D. This TCR was sampled from a human donor in good health, serving as a control. Here the CDR3 reads CASSYSLGALPQHF. The CDR3 DNA is TGTGCCAGCAGTTACTCCCTGGGAGCGCTGCCCCAGCATTTT.